The 17 T cell receptor beta chains reported below all come from one sample, sequenced in a study of blood T cell repertoires in COVID-19 (dated by TCRdb to 2018 to 2020). The library was prepared using the immunoSEQ multiplex PCR assay. TCRdb limited this immuneACCESS table to in-frame rearrangements with V and J called. A share of clones is missing; checked studies link under half to unresolved V genes, and the rest is unexplained. The sample contains about 410,000 clones, 75% to 90% of them found a single time. About 1.6% of the sample goes to the ten largest clones. The specimen was peripheral blood. These receptors originate from a woman aged 40 to 50 with COVID-19, enrolled during active disease.

V gene TRBV5-4 combines with J gene TRBJ1-1, with D unresolved. Trimming stripped 1 base from V and 6 bases from J, with 13 bases between. CDR3 size: 14 residues. Germline CDR1 and CDR2: SGHNT and YYREEE (reference sequence). CDR3 sequence reads: CASSLPGGLAEAFF. The CDR3 nucleotides read TGTGCCAGCAGCTTGCCTGGAGGGTTGGCTGAAGCTTTCTTT.

The chain links TRBV18 to TRBJ1-4; D might be TRBD1 (5 bases). The V gene's germline CDR1 is KGHSH and CDR2 LQKENI. This CDR3 has 14 residues. V shed 3 bases and J shed 8 bases, with 13 bases lying between them. CDR3 nucleotides: TGTGCCAGCTCACCGCCCGGGGGATACGAAAAACTGTTTTTT. Residues: CASSPPGGYEKLFF.

This rearrangement joins TRBV18 to TRBJ1-5; 10 bases agree with TRBD1. The V gene's germline CDR1 is KGHSH and CDR2 LQKENI. The V and J ends lost 3 bases and 8 bases, in that order; junction bases with no gene match: 7. The CDR3 loop spans 15 amino acids. CDR3 sequence reads: CASSPGQGREKPQHF. The CDR3, as DNA: TGTGCCAGCTCACCGGGACAGGGGCGGGAAAAGCCCCAGCATTTT. Full variable domain (rest looked up from reference TRBV18 and TRBJ1-5): NAGVMQNPRHLVRRRGQEARLRCSPMKGHSHVYWYRQLPEEGLKFMVYLQKENIIDESGMPKERFSAEFPKEGPSILRIQQVVRGDSAAYFCASSPGQGREKPQHFGDGTRLSIL.

V gene TRBV28 combines with J gene TRBJ1-2, with D uncertain. V was pared by 5 bases and J by 3 bases, with 16 bases between. This CDR3 contains 15 residues. Per germline, CDR1 MDHEN and CDR2 SYDVKM. CDR3 protein: CASSTTGEFDYGYTF. The CDR3, as DNA: TGTGCCAGCAGTACCACTGGGGAGTTTGACTATGGCTACACCTTC.

The chain is built from TRBV3-1 (or the pseudogene TRBV3-2) and TRBJ2-1; 7 nucleotides match TRBD2. The CDR3 has 15 amino acids. Looked up from germline, CDR1 is LGHDT and CDR2 is YNNKEL (reference sequence). V dropped 4 bases and J dropped 5; count of bases not matched to a gene: 8. CDR3 DNA sequence: TGTGCCAGCAGCCCTTGGGGGGAGGGGCACAATGAGCAGTTCTTC. It is translated as CASSPWGEGHNEQFF.

The chain couples TRBV6-6 to TRBJ2-2; a possible D gene is TRBD2 (5 bases). This CDR3 has 15 amino acids. In germline, CDR1 is MNHNY, CDR2 SVGAGI (reference sequence). V was pared by 6 bases and J by 0 bases, with 11 bases between. Written as DNA, the CDR3 is TGTGCCAGCAGCTCTCCGGGATCGAACACCGGGGAGCTGTTTTTT. Its translation is CASSSPGSNTGELFF.

To note about this clone: At one of its ends the junction is not consistent with the germline gene, which may arise from a read error. The CDR3 reads CASSPGQGITEAFF. The DNA of the CDR3 is TGCGCCAGCTCACCAGGACAGGGGATCACTGAAGCTTTCTTT. V usage is TRBV18 and J usage is TRBJ1-1; 9 bases align to TRBD1. The CDR3 runs 14 residues. Germline CDR1 reads KGHSH; CDR2 reads LQKENI.

V is TRBV6-5 and J is TRBJ2-7; 10 positions agree with TRBD2. The CDR3 covers 13 residues. The V and J ends lost 8 bases and 2 bases, in that order; junction bases with no gene match: 3. Germline CDR1 is MNHEY and CDR2 is SVGAGI. The CDR3 loop reads CASALAGPYEQYF. Here the CDR3 DNA reads TGTGCCAGCGCACTAGCGGGACCCTACGAGCAGTACTTC.

This clone was recorded a few times. This CDR3 is CASSQDGTSYEQYF. The CDR3 DNA reads as TGCGCCAGCAGCCAAGATGGGACTAGCTACGAGCAGTACTTC. V is TRBV4-3 and J is TRBJ2-7, with 8 bases matching TRBD2. The CDR3 is made up of 14 amino acids. Germline V gene data show CDR1 as LGHNA and CDR2 as YSLEER. V lost 0 bases, J lost 3 bases, and 1 base stayed unmatched.

The chain recombines TRBV6-5 with TRBJ2-1, with D maybe TRBD2 (5 bases). Germline CDR1 reads MNHEY; CDR2 reads SVGAGI. The CDR3 is 15 amino acids. The V gene lost 4 bases and the J gene lost 0 bases, with 10 bases spanning the gap. The CDR3 region is CASSSGGSSYNEQFF. In nucleotides, the CDR3 is TGTGCCAGCAGTTCCGGAGGAAGCTCCTACAATGAGCAGTTCTTC.

The chain recombines TRBV6-1 with TRBJ1-1, with 7 bases aligning to TRBD1. The CDR3 sequence is 19 residues long. Germline lookup yields CDR1 MNHNS and CDR2 SASEGT. The V gene end was trimmed by 4 bases and the J gene end by 4 bases; junction bases not matched to a gene: 21. The CDR3 protein is CASSASRFGDRDLGTEAFF. The CDR3 DNA reads TGTGCCAGCAGTGCTTCCCGGTTCGGCGACAGGGACCTGGGCACTGAAGCTTTCTTT.

As concerns this clone: The same CDR3 is also encoded by other DNA sequences in this sample. The rearrangement uses TRBV28 and TRBJ1-6; D not certain. Trimming removed 6 bases at V and 6 bases at J, with 18 bases between. The length of the CDR3 is 16 residues. Germline lookup yields CDR1 MDHEN and CDR2 SYDVKM. The CDR3 bases are TGTGCCAGCAGCCCAATGGGCACAGTCGGTAATTCACCCCTCCACTTT. Translating gives CASSPMGTVGNSPLHF.

This chain joins TRBV28 and TRBJ1-2; possible D gene TRBD1, 6 bases. CDR3 length equals 15 residues. Germline values: CDR1 MDHEN, CDR2 SYDVKM. The ends were cut back, 4 bases at V and 7 bases at J, with 19 bases in the middle. CDR3 sequence reads: CASSSLRGRFRGYTF. In DNA form, the CDR3 reads TGTGCCAGCAGTTCACTGCGGGGGCGGTTCCGTGGCTACACCTTC.

The chain couples TRBV3-1 (or the pseudogene TRBV3-2) to TRBJ1-3; TRBD1 matches at 8 bases. After removal of 2 bases from V and 2 bases from J, the junction contained 2 bases not matched to a gene. This CDR3 contains 15 residues. CDR1 and CDR2 from the germline V gene are LGHDT and YNNKEL (reference sequence). The CDR3 DNA follows: TGTGCCAGCAGCCAACGGACAGGGCCTGGAAACACCATATATTTT. This sequence encodes CASSQRTGPGNTIYF.

This rearrangement joins TRBV1 to TRBJ2-7; the D call TRBD1 from the table was never checked on the DNA. TRBV1 is a pseudogene locus. The CDR3 length is 17 residues. Written as DNA, the CDR3 is TGCACCAGCAGCCACGGCGCCCGGGGGGACAGGGGCTACGAGCAGTACTTC. This codes for CTSSHGARGDRGYEQYF.

V and J are TRBV7-9 and TRBJ2-1; TRBD2 agrees at 7 bases. The V segment lost 5 bases and the J segment 7 bases; nucleotides outside the gene matches: 8. This CDR3 has 14 amino acids. The germline V gene has CDR1 SEHNR and CDR2 FQNEAQ (reference sequence). The CDR3 region is CASSRGEGRNEQFF. CDR3 nucleotides: TGTGCCAGCAGCCGGGGGGAAGGGAGGAATGAGCAGTTCTTC.

V usage is TRBV7-2 and J usage is TRBJ2-7; TRBD1 aligns across 8 bases. Germline CDR1 and CDR2: SGHTA and FQGNSA. There are 13 residues in the CDR3. The junction had 2 bases not matched to a gene; V was cut back by 0 bases and J by 7 bases. The CDR3 reads CASSLARTGEQYF. CDR3 DNA: TGTGCCAGCAGCTTAGCCCGGACAGGGGAGCAGTACTTC.